This T cell receptor beta chain derives from a study of cytomegalovirus exposure and HLA in healthy donors. Looking at the study overall: One earlier analysis, a look at 180 million or so T cells, found roughly 120 million unique TCR beta sequences. Study-wide results and caveats: Analysis was carried out at a later point, and it linked a missense DCLRE1C variant to TCR beta V- and J-gene trimming.

The length of the CDR3 is 16 residues. Germline V gene sequence: CDR1 ENHRY, CDR2 SYGVKD. J lost 4 bases, V lost 3 bases, and 11 bases had no gene match. A word on this clone: What it recognizes is unknown.

Both 60 Vbeta primers and 13 Jbeta primers went into the PCR. TCRdb's table, derived via immunoSEQ multiplex PCR, lists solely in-frame clones and lacks some. The sample has around 98,000 clones; around 70% are singletons. The chain combines TRBV10-3 with TRBJ1-1; 7 bases are a match to TRBD1. The clonotype originates from a female donor in good health and CMV-seronegative. Sequencing input: PBMCs. CDR3 amino acids: CAISDRGGAGVTEAFF. The CDR3 bases are TGTGCCATCAGTGATCGAGGGGGCGCGGGTGTCACTGAAGCTTTCTTT.